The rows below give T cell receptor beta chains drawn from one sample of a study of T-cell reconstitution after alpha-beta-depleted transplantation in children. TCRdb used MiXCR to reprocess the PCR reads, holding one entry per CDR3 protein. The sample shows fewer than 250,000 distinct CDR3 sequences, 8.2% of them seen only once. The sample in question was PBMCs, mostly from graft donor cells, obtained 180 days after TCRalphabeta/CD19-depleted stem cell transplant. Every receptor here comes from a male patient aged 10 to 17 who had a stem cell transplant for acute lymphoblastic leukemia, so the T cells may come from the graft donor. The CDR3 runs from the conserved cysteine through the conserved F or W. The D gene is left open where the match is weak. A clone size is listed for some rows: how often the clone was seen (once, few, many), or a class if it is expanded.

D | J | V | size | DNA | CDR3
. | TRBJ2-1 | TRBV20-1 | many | TGCAGTGCTAGGGGCCTCGGGCAGGGTCCTGAGCAGTTCTTC | CSARGLGQGPEQFF
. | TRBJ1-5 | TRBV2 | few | TGTGCCAGCAGGAGCAGGGGATTAGGGCAGCCCCAGCATTTT | CASRSRGLGQPQHF
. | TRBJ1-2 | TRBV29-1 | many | TGCAGCGTTGAACCGGGTACCTATGGCTACACCTTC | CSVEPGTYGYTF
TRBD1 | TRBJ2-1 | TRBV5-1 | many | TGCGCCAGCAGCTTTACAGGGGTCCTCTACAATGAGCAGTTCTTC | CASSFTGVLYNEQFF
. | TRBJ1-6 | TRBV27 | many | TGTGCCAGCACGGAAGAGGGTCCTAATTCACCCCTCCACTTT | CASTEEGPNSPLHF
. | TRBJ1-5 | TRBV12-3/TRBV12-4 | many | TGTGCCAGCAGTTTTCGATCGGCTTCCAATCAGCCCCAGCATTTT | CASSFRSASNQPQHF
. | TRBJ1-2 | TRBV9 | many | TGTGCCAGCAGCCCAACAGCGTCCTATGGCTACACCTTC | CASSPTASYGYTF
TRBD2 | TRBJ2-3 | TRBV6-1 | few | TGTGCCAGCAGCCCCCTAGGGAGGGGTGGGACAGATACGCAGTATTTT | CASSPLGRGGTDTQYF
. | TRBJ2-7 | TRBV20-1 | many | TGCAGTGCTAGAGCCGGGTTTTCCTACGAGCAGTACTTC | CSARAGFSYEQYF
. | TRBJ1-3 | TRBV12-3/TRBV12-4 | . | TGTGCCAGCAGCCTTCTTGGGGGAGGGAGAACCTACTCTGGAAACACCATATATTTT | CASSLLGGGRTYSGNTIYF
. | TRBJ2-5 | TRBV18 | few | TGTGCCAGCTCACCACTGACAGTAACCCAAGAGACCCAGTACTTC | CASSPLTVTQETQYF
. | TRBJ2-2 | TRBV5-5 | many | TGTGCCAGCAGCTTGGGGCAGGGGATGAACACCGGGGAGCTGTTTTTT | CASSLGQGMNTGELFF
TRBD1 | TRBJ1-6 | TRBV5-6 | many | TGTGCCAGCAGCTCTCAGGGGGATGGTTCACCCCTCCACTTT | CASSSQGDGSPLHF
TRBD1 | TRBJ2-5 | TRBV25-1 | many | TGTGCCAGCATATCCGGGACAGGGCCTTGGGAGACCCAGTACTTC | CASISGTGPWETQYF
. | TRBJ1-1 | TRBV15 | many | TGTGCCACCGCACAGGGAGAAGATGAAGCTTTCTTT | CATAQGEDEAFF
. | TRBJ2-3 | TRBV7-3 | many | TGTGCCAGCAGCTTAGGGGGGCCTGGCACAGATACGCAGTATTTT | CASSLGGPGTDTQYF
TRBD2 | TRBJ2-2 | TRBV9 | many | TGTGCCAGCAGCGTTGGGACTAGCGGGAACACCGGGGAGCTGTTTTTT | CASSVGTSGNTGELFF
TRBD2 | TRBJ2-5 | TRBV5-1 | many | TGCGCCAGCAGCTTGATGGGCGGGAGAGGCGAGACCCAGTACTTC | CASSLMGGRGETQYF
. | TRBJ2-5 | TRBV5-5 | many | TGTGCCAGCAGCCAGGGGGGGGGGCGCGGGCAAGAGACCCAGTACTTC | CASSQGGGRGQETQYF
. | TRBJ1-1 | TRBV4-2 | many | TGTGCCAGCAGCCAAGGGAATATAATGAACACTGAAGCTTTCTTT | CASSQGNIMNTEAFF
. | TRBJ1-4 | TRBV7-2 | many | TGTGCCAGCAGCCCTCGGCAGGTTGGTGGTGAAAAACTGTTTTTT | CASSPRQVGGEKLFF
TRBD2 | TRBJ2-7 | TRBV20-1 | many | TGCAGTGCTCCAGCGGGAAACTCCTACGAGCAGTACTTC | CSAPAGNSYEQYF
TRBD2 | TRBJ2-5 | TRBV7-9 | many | TGTGCCAGCAGCTTGCTGAGCGGGGGGGCCGGGGAGACCCAGTACTTC | CASSLLSGGAGETQYF
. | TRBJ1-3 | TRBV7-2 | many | TGTGCCAGCAGCTTAGGTCCGGGTTCTGGAAACACCATATATTTT | CASSLGPGSGNTIYF
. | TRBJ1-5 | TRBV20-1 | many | TGCAGTGCTTATACAGGGAGCTGGAGCAATCAGCCCCAGCATTTT | CSAYTGSWSNQPQHF
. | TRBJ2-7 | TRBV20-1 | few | TGCAGTGCTAGAGCGGGACGGCTCTACGAGCAGTACTTC | CSARAGRLYEQYF
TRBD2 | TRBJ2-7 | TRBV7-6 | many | TGTGCCAGCAGCTTGGACGGGAGGCGGGGCGAGCAGTACTTC | CASSLDGRRGEQYF
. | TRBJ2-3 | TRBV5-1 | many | TGCGCCAGCAGCTTGGCCTCAGGGTTTAGGTCAGATACGCAGTATTTT | CASSLASGFRSDTQYF
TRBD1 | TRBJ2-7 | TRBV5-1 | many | TGCGCCAGCAGCGCCAGGGACAGCCACTACGAGCAGTACTTC | CASSARDSHYEQYF
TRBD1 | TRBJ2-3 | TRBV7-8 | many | TGTGCCAGCAGCTTAGTTACAGGGGCGTGGGTGGGAGATACGCAGTATTTT | CASSLVTGAWVGDTQYF
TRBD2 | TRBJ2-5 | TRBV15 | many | TGTGCCACCAGCAGAGATCGAGGTAGCGGGAGACCCTGGCAAGAGACCCAGTACTTC | CATSRDRGSGRPWQETQYF
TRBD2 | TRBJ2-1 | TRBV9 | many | TGTGCCAGCAGCTTTAGCGGGAGTCGCTACAATGAGCAGTTCTTC | CASSFSGSRYNEQFF
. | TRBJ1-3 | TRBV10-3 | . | TGTGCCATCAGTGAGGGGCAGGGAAACACCATATATTTT | CAISEGQGNTIYF
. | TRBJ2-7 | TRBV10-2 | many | TGCGCCAGCACCGGGGGGCCCGAGCAGTACTTC | CASTGGPEQYF
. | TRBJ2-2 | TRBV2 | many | TGTGCCCTCGAGGAATTGGACACCGGGGAGCTGTTTTTT | CALEELDTGELFF
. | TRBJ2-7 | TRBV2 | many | TGTGCCAGCAGTGAGACGCCTTCCTACGAGCAGTACTTC | CASSETPSYEQYF
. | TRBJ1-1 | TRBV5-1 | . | TGCGCCAGCACAGGGATGTCGAACACTGAAGCTTTCTTT | CASTGMSNTEAFF